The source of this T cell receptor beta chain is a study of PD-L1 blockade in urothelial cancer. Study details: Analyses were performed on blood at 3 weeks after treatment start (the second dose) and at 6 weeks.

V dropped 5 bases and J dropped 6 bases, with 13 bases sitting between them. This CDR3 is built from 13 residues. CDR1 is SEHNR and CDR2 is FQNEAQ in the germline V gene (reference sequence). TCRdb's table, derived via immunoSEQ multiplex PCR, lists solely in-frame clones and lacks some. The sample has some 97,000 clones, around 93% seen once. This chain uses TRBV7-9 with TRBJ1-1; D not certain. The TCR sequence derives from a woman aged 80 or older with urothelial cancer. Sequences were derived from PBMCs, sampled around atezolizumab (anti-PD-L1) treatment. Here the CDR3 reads CASSHGAKAEAFF. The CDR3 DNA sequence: TGTGCCAGCAGCCACGGAGCAAAGGCTGAAGCTTTCTTT.